This TCR beta chain appears in the sequencing data of a study of blood T cell repertoires in COVID-19. In the study overall: Samples of COVID-19 (acute and convalescent) were obtained from the United States, Italy and Spain. T cells, B-cell-depleted T cells, or PBMCs provided the cDNA or gDNA that served as material.

The CDR3 is 18 amino acids. With 4 bases removed from V and 0 bases from J, the gap between germline ends came to 19 bases. Germline CDR1 and CDR2: SGHTS and YDEGEE. In the source study's methods: Amplified reference gene primers provided the basis for estimating nucleated cell counts. Repertoires were generated with immunoSEQ multiplex PCR, while TCRdb's copy carries only in-frame clones and drops some. That table supplies the V and J calls and clone size; D and trimming were determined from the DNA. The sample lists 15,000 to 20,000 clones; 70% to 85% were seen once. V gene TRBV5-8 combines with J gene TRBJ2-2; tentatively, D is TRBD2 (5 bases). Material for sequencing was peripheral blood. This TCR was recovered from a human donor in a cohort sampled during active COVID-19. CDR3 in DNA: TGTGCCAGCAGCACCCGCCTAGCTGTGATCACGAACACCGGGGAGCTGTTTTTT. Its translation: CASSTRLAVITNTGELFF.